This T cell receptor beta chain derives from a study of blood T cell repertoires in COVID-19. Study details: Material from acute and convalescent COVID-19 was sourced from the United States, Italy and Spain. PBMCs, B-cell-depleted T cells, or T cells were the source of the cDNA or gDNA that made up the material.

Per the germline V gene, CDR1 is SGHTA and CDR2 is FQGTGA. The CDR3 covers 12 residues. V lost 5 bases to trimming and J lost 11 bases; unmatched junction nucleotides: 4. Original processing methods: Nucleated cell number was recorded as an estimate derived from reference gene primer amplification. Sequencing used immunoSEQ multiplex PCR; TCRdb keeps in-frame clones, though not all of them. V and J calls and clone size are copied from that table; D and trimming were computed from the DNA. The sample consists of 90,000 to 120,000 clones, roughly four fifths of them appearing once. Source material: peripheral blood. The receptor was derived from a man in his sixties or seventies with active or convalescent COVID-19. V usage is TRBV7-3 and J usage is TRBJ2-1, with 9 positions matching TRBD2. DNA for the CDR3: TGTGCCAGCAGCCCCGGGACTAGCCAGCAGTTCTTC. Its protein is CASSPGTSQQFF.